This TCR beta chain was identified in a study of long-term antiretroviral therapy in people with HIV. The CDR3 is made up of 17 amino acids. Germline CDR1 is SGHRS and CDR2 is YFSETQ. V lost 3 bases and J lost 0, with 16 bases in between. Sequencing used immunoSEQ v3.0 at survey level. Profiling relied on immunoSEQ multiplex PCR, and the TCRdb table lists in-frame clones only, not all of them. The sample shows around 30,000 clones, 95% to 97% of them seen only once. The rearrangement joins TRBV5-1 to TRBJ2-1, with D perhaps being TRBD1 or TRBD2 (5 bases each). The sample consisted of unsorted PBMCs, taken 6.6 years after starting antiretroviral therapy. The sequence came from a man aged 30 to 39 with HIV. The CDR3 reads CASSWVGVRNSYNEQFF. For the CDR3, the DNA is TGCGCCAGCAGCTGGGTGGGGGTCCGTAACTCCTACAATGAGCAGTTCTTC.